The clone carrying this T cell receptor (beta chain) was detected ten times or more. The source of the sample is a study of T cells in Graves' hyperthyroidism and ophthalmopathy. Amplification targeted TCR beta CDR3 regions from RNA transcripts. The study used the HTBI primer set for a first-round RT-PCR of the TCR CDR3. One entry per CDR3 protein results from TCRdb running MiXCR on the multiplex PCR reads. The sample yields hundreds of thousands of distinct CDR3 sequences, over 15% seen once. Trimming cost V 2 bases and J 4 bases, with 18 bases left between them. The germline V gene encodes CDR1 LGHDT and CDR2 YNNKEL (reference sequence). This CDR3 contains 17 residues. Together with thyroid ultrasound, orbital computed tomography, serum thyroxine and TRAb, clinical symptoms were used for diagnoses.

This TCR came from a woman under 30 with Graves' ophthalmopathy. V and J are TRBV3-1 and TRBJ1-3, with D unclear. The sample consisted of blood. The DNA for the CDR3 is TGTGCCAGCAGCCAAACCGGTTTTAGACGAACCGGAAACACCATATATTTT. This codes for CASSQTGFRRTGNTIYF.